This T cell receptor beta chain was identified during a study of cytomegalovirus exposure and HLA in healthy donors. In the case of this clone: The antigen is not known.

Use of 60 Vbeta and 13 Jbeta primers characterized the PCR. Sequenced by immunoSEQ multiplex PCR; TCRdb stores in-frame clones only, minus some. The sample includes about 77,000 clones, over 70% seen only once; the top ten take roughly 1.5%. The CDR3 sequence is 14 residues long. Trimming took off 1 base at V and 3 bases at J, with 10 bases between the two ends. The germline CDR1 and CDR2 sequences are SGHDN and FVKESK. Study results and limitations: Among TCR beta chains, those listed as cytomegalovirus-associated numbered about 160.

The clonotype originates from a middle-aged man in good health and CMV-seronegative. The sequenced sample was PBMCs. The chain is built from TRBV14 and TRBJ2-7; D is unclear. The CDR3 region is CASSQGQNRYEQYF. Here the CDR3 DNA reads TGTGCCAGCAGCCAAGGCCAGAATCGCTACGAGCAGTACTTC.